This T cell receptor (beta chain) was observed in a study of OX40 agonist ivuxolimab in advanced cancers. Turning to the study itself: Patients took ivuxolimab, an agonistic anti-OX40 (CD134) antibody. Three partial responders included one hepatocellular carcinoma patient and two cutaneous melanoma patients. Aged 23 to 79 with a mean of roughly 65 years, they were 75% to 85% male. Study-wide results and limits: The mean number of expanded clones was higher in CD8+ T cells than in CD4+.

Sequenced by immunoSEQ multiplex PCR; TCRdb stores in-frame clones only, minus some. The sample records roughly 60,000 clones, 90% to 95% being singletons. V dropped 3 bases and J dropped 5; count of bases not matched to a gene: 6. The CDR3 totals 13 residues. Per germline, CDR1 GTSNPN and CDR2 SVGIG (reference sequence). As to this clone: The antigen is unknown.

This clonotype was sampled from an adult with an advanced solid tumor such as melanoma, head and neck, liver or kidney cancer. The V and J genes are TRBV30 and TRBJ2-5, with 7 bases that match TRBD1. This specimen was CD4+ or CD8+ T cells sorted from blood, taken in a trial of the OX40 agonist ivuxolimab. In nucleotides, the CDR3 is TGTGCCTGGAGACAGGGGAACTTGGAGACCCAGTACTTC. As protein: CAWRQGNLETQYF.